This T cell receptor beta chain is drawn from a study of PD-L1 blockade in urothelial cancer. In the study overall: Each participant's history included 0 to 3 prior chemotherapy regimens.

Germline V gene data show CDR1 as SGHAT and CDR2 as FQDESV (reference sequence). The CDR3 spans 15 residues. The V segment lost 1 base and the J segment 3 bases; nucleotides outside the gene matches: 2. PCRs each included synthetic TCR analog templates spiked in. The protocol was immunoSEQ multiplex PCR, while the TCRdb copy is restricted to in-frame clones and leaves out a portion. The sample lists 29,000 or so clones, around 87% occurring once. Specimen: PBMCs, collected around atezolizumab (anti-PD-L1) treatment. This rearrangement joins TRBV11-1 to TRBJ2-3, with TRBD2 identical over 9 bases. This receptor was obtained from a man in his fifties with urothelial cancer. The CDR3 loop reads CASSLGRGGTDTQYF. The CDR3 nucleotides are TGTGCCAGCAGCTTAGGGCGGGGGGGAACAGATACGCAGTATTTT.